These 29 T cell receptor beta chains share one sample of origin, sequenced in a study of blood T cell repertoires in COVID-19. Using immunoSEQ multiplex PCR, the repertoire was profiled, and TCRdb retains in-frame clones only, with some absent. The sample holds some 380,000 clones, 81% seen once. What was sequenced was peripheral blood. These receptors all stem from a human donor with acute or convalescent COVID-19. The donor label of this sample is uncertain.

CDR3 protein: CAGGRANQPQHF. CDR3 DNA: TGTGCCGGTGGCAGGGCGAATCAGCCCCAGCATTTT. The V gene is TRBV30, the J gene TRBJ1-5, with D perhaps TRBD1 (5 bases). The CDR3 has 12 amino acids. The ends were cut back, 8 bases at V and 4 bases at J, with 12 bases in the middle. Looked up from germline, CDR1 is GTSNPN and CDR2 is SVGIG (reference sequence).

The CDR3 loop reads CASSRGTSYEQYF. In DNA form, the CDR3 reads TGTGCCAGCAGCCGGGGGACTTCCTACGAGCAGTACTTC. This chain joins TRBV4-2 and TRBJ2-7, with D perhaps matching TRBD2 (6 bases). Germline CDR1 is LGHNA and CDR2 is YNFKEQ. Deletions cut 4 bases from V and 1 base from J, with 8 bases between. The CDR3 loop spans 13 amino acids.

The V and J genes are TRBV30 and TRBJ2-7, with D uncertain. V dropped 3 bases and J dropped 3 bases, with 6 bases sitting between them. The CDR3 is made up of 11 amino acids. Germline loops: CDR1 GTSNPN, CDR2 SVGIG (reference sequence). This CDR3 reads CAWSPLYEQYF. The CDR3 region has the DNA TGTGCCTGGAGCCCACTCTACGAGCAGTACTTC.

The chain uses TRBV28 and TRBJ2-4; possibly TRBD1 for D (6 bases). This CDR3 is 15 amino acids long. In germline, CDR1 is MDHEN, CDR2 SYDVKM. V lost 8 bases and J lost 0, with 14 bases in between. Here the CDR3 DNA reads TGTGCCAGCCAAACTGACAGGTCAGCCAAAAACATTCAGTACTTC. Translation gives CASQTDRSAKNIQYF.

The chain couples TRBV30 to TRBJ2-7; D not certain. V dropped 4 bases and J dropped 2 bases, with 12 bases sitting between them. Germline values: CDR1 GTSNPN, CDR2 SVGIG (reference sequence). The CDR3 is made up of 13 amino acids. In DNA, the CDR3 is TGTGCCTGGAACACGGGTCTGACCTACGAGCAGTACTTC. This encodes CAWNTGLTYEQYF.

This rearrangement joins TRBV6-4 to TRBJ2-3, with TRBD1 as a possible D gene (6 bases). Germline V gene lookup returns CDR1 MRHNA and CDR2 SNTAGT. The CDR3 covers 16 residues. The germline V and J ends were trimmed by 0 bases and 2 bases, with 12 bases remaining between them. The CDR3 here is CASSDSAGDPTDTQYF. For the CDR3, the DNA is TGTGCCAGCAGTGACTCCGCAGGGGACCCCACAGATACGCAGTATTTT.

The genes are TRBV28 and TRBJ1-5; TRBD1 matches 10 bases. V lost 3 bases and J lost 3; bases outside the gene matches: 8. This CDR3 comprises 17 residues. Per the germline V gene, CDR1 is MDHEN and CDR2 is SYDVKM. The CDR3 region has the DNA TGTGCCAGCAGTTTTTCCGGGACAGGGGAGGTCAATCAGCCCCAGCATTTT. It specifies CASSFSGTGEVNQPQHF.

Only a few counts were recorded for this clone. The CDR3 region has the DNA TGTGCCAGCAGCTTGGACAGGGGTTGGGGCTATGGCTACACCTTC. This sequence encodes CASSLDRGWGYGYTF. V is TRBV5-6 and J is TRBJ1-2, with 7 bases identical to TRBD1. The germline V gene has CDR1 SGHDT and CDR2 YYEEEE. V lost 0 bases, J lost 4 bases, and 6 bases stayed unmatched. The CDR3 sequence is 15 residues long.

The V call is TRBV28, the J call TRBJ2-3; 11 bases agree with TRBD2. There are 16 residues in the CDR3. J gave up 10 bases and V 8 bases, and 17 bases lay outside the gene matches. In germline, CDR1 is MDHEN, CDR2 SYDVKM. CDR3 coding DNA: TGTGCCAGCCGCGCAGAACTAGCGGGGGCCTTAAGTGCGCAGTATTTT. Translating it yields CASRAELAGALSAQYF.

This chain joins TRBV3-1 (or the pseudogene TRBV3-2) and TRBJ2-7; perhaps TRBD2 as D (7 bases). CDR3 length equals 14 residues. Trimming pared 2 bases from V and 12 bases from J, leaving 20 bases between. The germline V gene encodes CDR1 LGHDT and CDR2 YNNKEL (reference sequence). The CDR3 here is CASSQLYKGGVMYF. In DNA, the CDR3 is TGTGCCAGCAGCCAATTATACAAAGGGGGGGTGATGTACTTC.

J is TRBJ1-5 and V is TRBV11-2; D might be TRBD1 (6 bases). CDR1 is SGHAT, CDR2 FQNNGV, per germline. V shed 2 bases and J shed 5 bases, with 16 bases lying between them. The length of the CDR3 is 16 residues. CDR3 DNA: TGTGCCAGCAGCTTAAGTGCGACAGGTGGTCATCAGCCCCAGCATTTT. This translates into CASSLSATGGHQPQHF.

The chain uses TRBV3-1 (or the pseudogene TRBV3-2) and TRBJ2-5; 11 bases line up with TRBD1. Germline V gene sequence: CDR1 LGHDT, CDR2 YNNKEL (reference sequence). V was pared by 2 bases and J by 5 bases, with 10 bases of the junction left unmatched. This CDR3 has 17 residues. This chain's CDR3 is CASSQLPGQGDRETQYF. The CDR3 coding sequence is TGTGCCAGCAGCCAACTCCCGGGACAGGGGGACAGGGAGACCCAGTACTTC.

This clone was recorded only once. The chain employs TRBV2 and TRBJ1-6; D not certain. Trimming removed 6 bases from V and 6 bases from J, with 12 bases in between. CDR3 length: 14 amino acids. The V gene's germline CDR1 is SNHLY and CDR2 FYNNEI. CDR3 residues: CASSLTLSNSPLHF. As DNA, the CDR3 is TGTGCCAGCAGCTTGACATTAAGTAATTCACCCCTCCACTTT.

The chain combines TRBV5-1 with TRBJ2-1; D perhaps matches TRBD1 (6 bases). Trimming removed 8 bases at V and 0 bases at J, with 15 bases between. Germline CDR1 reads SGHRS; CDR2 reads YFSETQ. CDR3 length equals 15 residues. CDR3 in DNA: TGCGCCAGTAGGACAGATCAAAGCTCCTACAATGAGCAGTTCTTC. Translated, it gives CASRTDQSSYNEQFF.

The genes are TRBV4-2 and TRBJ1-6; D possibly corresponds to TRBD1 (5 bases). Per germline, CDR1 LGHNA and CDR2 YNFKEQ. V was cut by 3 bases and J by 18 bases, with 21 bases left in between. The CDR3 extends over 14 amino acids. The CDR3 DNA reads TGTGCCAGCAGCCAGGGGGGAACAACCGATCGCCCCCACTTT. This translates into CASSQGGTTDRPHF.

CDR3 DNA: TGTGCCAGCAGCTTAGTAGCGGGAGGGCGGACAGATACGCAGTATTTT. Translated: CASSLVAGGRTDTQYF. The genes are TRBV7-9 and TRBJ2-3; 11 bases map to TRBD2. The CDR3 sequence is 16 residues long. The V gene end was trimmed by 1 base and the J gene end by 3 bases; junction bases not matched to a gene: 3. The germline V gene encodes CDR1 SEHNR and CDR2 FQNEAQ (reference sequence).

V is TRBV11-2 and J is TRBJ2-7; 8 bases are shared with TRBD1. The CDR3 consists of 15 residues. Trimming at V came to 5 bases and at J to 1 base, leaving 7 bases not matched to a gene. Germline V gene sequence: CDR1 SGHAT, CDR2 FQNNGV. This CDR3 is CASSLDRVQSYEQYF. The CDR3 DNA sequence: TGTGCCAGCAGCCTGGACAGGGTCCAATCCTACGAGCAGTACTTC. Full variable domain (missing parts from reference TRBV11-2 and TRBJ2-7): EAGVAQSPRYKIIEKRQSVAFWCNPISGHATLYWYQQILGQGPKLLIQFQNNGVVDDSQLPKDRFSAERLKGVDSTLKIQPAKLEDSAVYLCASSLDRVQSYEQYFGPGTRLTVT.

The rearrangement uses TRBV28 and TRBJ1-4, with 9 bases identical to TRBD1. The germline V gene has CDR1 MDHEN and CDR2 SYDVKM. The CDR3 runs 15 residues. The V gene end was trimmed by 5 bases and the J gene end by 7 bases; junction bases not matched to a gene: 8. CDR3 sequence (DNA): TGTGCCAGCAGTGTTACCGGGACAGGGAGTGAAAAACTGTTTTTT. It codes for CASSVTGTGSEKLFF.

The J gene is TRBJ1-1, the V gene TRBV6-5; the match to TRBD1 covers 10 bases. The CDR3 contains 15 residues. Germline CDR1 is MNHEY and CDR2 is SVGAGI. Trimming at V came to 4 bases and at J to 4 bases, leaving 6 bases not matched to a gene. The CDR3 nucleotides read TGTGCCAGCAGTTCTGATAGGACAGGGGGCACTGAAGCTTTCTTT. Amino acid sequence: CASSSDRTGGTEAFF.

About this clone itself: Within the sample, other DNA sequences also encode this same CDR3. This chain joins TRBV5-1 and TRBJ2-1; 8 bases map to TRBD2. This CDR3 comprises 14 residues. V trimming: 5 bases; J trimming: 4 bases; junction bases outside the gene matches: 5. The germline gives CDR1 SGHRS, CDR2 YFSETQ. CDR3 protein: CASRRTSSYNEQFF. DNA for the CDR3: TGCGCCAGCAGACGGACTAGCAGTTACAATGAGCAGTTCTTC.

The chain recombines TRBV2 with TRBJ2-5; D possibly corresponds to TRBD1 (5 bases). CDR1 and CDR2 (germline): SNHLY, FYNNEI. This CDR3 region has 16 residues. V was pared by 7 bases and J by 5 bases, with 23 bases between. The CDR3 loop reads CASMGHAASKGETQYF. For the CDR3, the DNA is TGTGCCAGCATGGGGCACGCGGCGTCCAAGGGGGAGACCCAGTACTTC.

The CDR3 spells CASQRGNTEAFF. CDR3 nucleotide sequence: TGTGCCAGCCAACGGGGGAACACTGAAGCTTTCTTT. The chain has TRBV27 and TRBJ1-1, with D unresolved. Deletions cut 8 bases from V and 1 base from J, with 8 bases between. Looked up from germline, CDR1 is MNHEY and CDR2 is SMNVEV (reference sequence). CDR3 size: 12 residues.

This chain joins TRBV7-2 and TRBJ1-4; TRBD1 matches 9 bases. V lost 5 bases, J lost 2 bases, and 12 bases stayed unmatched. The germline gives CDR1 SGHTA, CDR2 FQGNSA. The CDR3 has 18 residues. CDR3 amino acids: CASSPTGTGPSTNEKLFF. CDR3 bases: TGTGCCAGCAGCCCTACCGGGACAGGGCCTTCGACTAATGAAAAACTGTTTTTT.

This sequence joins TRBV23-1 and TRBJ2-7; D remains ambiguous. TRBV23-1 is annotated as an ORF whose role is uncertain. V was cut by 6 bases and J by 2 bases, with 5 bases left in between. The CDR3 contains 11 residues. The CDR3 region is CASRAPYEQYF. DNA of the CDR3: TGCGCCAGCAGGGCCCCCTACGAGCAGTACTTC.

The chain couples TRBV19 to TRBJ1-3, with D tentatively TRBD1 (5 bases). This CDR3 is built from 16 residues. The V gene's germline CDR1 is LNHDA and CDR2 SQIVND (reference sequence). V dropped 6 bases and J dropped 0 bases, with 15 bases sitting between them. The CDR3 DNA is TGTGCCAGTAGGGCTGGGGCCATCAGCTCTGGAAACACCATATATTTT. Protein: CASRAGAISSGNTIYF.

The V and J genes are TRBV29-1 and TRBJ1-1, with D tentatively TRBD1 (5 bases). Trimming shortened V by 0 bases and J by 4 bases, and 12 bases separated the two germline ends. CDR1 and CDR2 from the germline V gene are SQVTM and ANQGSEA. The CDR3 has 14 residues. The CDR3 sequence: CSVEDWQGTTEAFF. CDR3 nucleotide sequence: TGCAGCGTTGAAGATTGGCAGGGTACCACTGAAGCTTTCTTT.

This chain joins TRBV10-3 and TRBJ2-5; 7 positions agree with TRBD2. Germline values: CDR1 ENHRY, CDR2 SYGVKD. The CDR3 runs to 14 residues. V shed 0 bases, J shed 4 bases, and the junction held 2 bases outside the gene matches. CDR3 in DNA: TGTGCCATCAGTGAGTCGACGGGGGGAGAGACCCAGTACTTC. This codes for CAISESTGGETQYF.

The genes are TRBV2 and TRBJ1-1, with 7 bases lining up with TRBD1. This CDR3 spans 14 amino acids. With V trimmed by 6 bases and J by 5 bases, 9 bases remained unmatched. CDR1 is SNHLY, CDR2 FYNNEI, per germline. The CDR3 reads CASSQQGGVTEAFF. The CDR3 nucleotides read TGTGCCAGCAGCCAGCAGGGGGGAGTTACTGAAGCTTTCTTT. The full variable domain, rest sourced from reference TRBV2 and TRBJ1-1, is EPEVTQTPSHQVTQMGQEVILRCVPISNHLYFYWYRQILGQKVEFLVSFYNNEISEKSEIFDDQFSVERPDGSNFTLKIRSTKLEDSAMYFCASSQQGGVTEAFFGQGTRLTVV.

The genes are TRBV7-2 and TRBJ1-3; weak D call: TRBD1 (5 bases). The germline CDR1 and CDR2 sequences are SGHTA and FQGNSA. Trimming left V 5 bases short and J 1 base short, with 15 bases between. The CDR3 extends over 16 amino acids. The CDR3 region has the DNA TGTGCCAGCAGCAGAGACTCAGGGTTTTCTGGAAACACCATATATTTT. Translating gives CASSRDSGFSGNTIYF. Complete variable domain (other parts from reference TRBV7-2 and TRBJ1-3): GAGVSQSPSNKVTEKGKDVELRCDPISGHTALYWYRQSLGQGLEFLIYFQGNSAPDKSGLPSDRFSAERTGGSVSTLTIQRTQQEDSAVYLCASSRDSGFSGNTIYFGEGSWLTVV.